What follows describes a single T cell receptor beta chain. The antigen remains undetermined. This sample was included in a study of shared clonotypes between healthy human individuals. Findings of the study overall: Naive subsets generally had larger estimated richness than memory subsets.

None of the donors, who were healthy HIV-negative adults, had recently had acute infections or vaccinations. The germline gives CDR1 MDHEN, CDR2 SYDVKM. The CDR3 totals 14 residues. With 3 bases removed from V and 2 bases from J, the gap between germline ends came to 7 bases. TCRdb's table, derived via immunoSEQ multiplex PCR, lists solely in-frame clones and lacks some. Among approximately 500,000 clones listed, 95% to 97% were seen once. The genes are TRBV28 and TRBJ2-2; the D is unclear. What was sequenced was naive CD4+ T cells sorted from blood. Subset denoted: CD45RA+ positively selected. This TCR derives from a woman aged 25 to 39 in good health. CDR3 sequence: CASSLALNTGELFF. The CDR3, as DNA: TGTGCCAGCAGTTTGGCCCTTAACACCGGGGAGCTGTTTTTT.